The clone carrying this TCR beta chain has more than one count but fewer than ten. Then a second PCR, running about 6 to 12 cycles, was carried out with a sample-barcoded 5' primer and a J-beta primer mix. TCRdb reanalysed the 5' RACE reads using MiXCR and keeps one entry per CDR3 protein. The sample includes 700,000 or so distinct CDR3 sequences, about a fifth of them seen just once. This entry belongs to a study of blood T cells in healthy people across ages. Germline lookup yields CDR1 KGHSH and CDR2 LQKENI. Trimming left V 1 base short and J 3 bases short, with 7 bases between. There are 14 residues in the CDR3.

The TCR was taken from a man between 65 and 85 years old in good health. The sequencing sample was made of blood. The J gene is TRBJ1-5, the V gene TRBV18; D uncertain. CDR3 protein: CASSPLVSNQPQHF. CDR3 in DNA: TGTGCCAGCTCACCACTGGTCTCCAATCAGCCCCAGCATTTT.